This TCR beta chain was documented in a study of T cell repertoires in cytomegalovirus infection. Comment on this clonotype: Its antigen is as yet unknown.

In germline, CDR1 is MGHRA, CDR2 YSYEKL. This CDR3 region has 14 residues. The V gene lost 1 base and the J gene lost 5 bases, with 11 bases spanning the gap. Each CDR3 protein is one row after TCRdb ran MiXCR on the reads. The sample records roughly 220,000 distinct CDR3 sequences, around 35% being singletons. The source was CD8+ T cells from cultured PBMCs, collected from culture after CMV antigen stimulation. The chain carries TRBV4-1 and TRBJ1-1; perhaps TRBD1 as D (5 bases). The sequence came from a human donor in good health (CMV status not recorded). Some clones in this sample may be carry-over from other donors' samples. The CDR3: CASSQAGGETEAFF. The CDR3 DNA is TGCGCCAGCAGCCAAGCGGGGGGGGAAACTGAAGCTTTCTTT.